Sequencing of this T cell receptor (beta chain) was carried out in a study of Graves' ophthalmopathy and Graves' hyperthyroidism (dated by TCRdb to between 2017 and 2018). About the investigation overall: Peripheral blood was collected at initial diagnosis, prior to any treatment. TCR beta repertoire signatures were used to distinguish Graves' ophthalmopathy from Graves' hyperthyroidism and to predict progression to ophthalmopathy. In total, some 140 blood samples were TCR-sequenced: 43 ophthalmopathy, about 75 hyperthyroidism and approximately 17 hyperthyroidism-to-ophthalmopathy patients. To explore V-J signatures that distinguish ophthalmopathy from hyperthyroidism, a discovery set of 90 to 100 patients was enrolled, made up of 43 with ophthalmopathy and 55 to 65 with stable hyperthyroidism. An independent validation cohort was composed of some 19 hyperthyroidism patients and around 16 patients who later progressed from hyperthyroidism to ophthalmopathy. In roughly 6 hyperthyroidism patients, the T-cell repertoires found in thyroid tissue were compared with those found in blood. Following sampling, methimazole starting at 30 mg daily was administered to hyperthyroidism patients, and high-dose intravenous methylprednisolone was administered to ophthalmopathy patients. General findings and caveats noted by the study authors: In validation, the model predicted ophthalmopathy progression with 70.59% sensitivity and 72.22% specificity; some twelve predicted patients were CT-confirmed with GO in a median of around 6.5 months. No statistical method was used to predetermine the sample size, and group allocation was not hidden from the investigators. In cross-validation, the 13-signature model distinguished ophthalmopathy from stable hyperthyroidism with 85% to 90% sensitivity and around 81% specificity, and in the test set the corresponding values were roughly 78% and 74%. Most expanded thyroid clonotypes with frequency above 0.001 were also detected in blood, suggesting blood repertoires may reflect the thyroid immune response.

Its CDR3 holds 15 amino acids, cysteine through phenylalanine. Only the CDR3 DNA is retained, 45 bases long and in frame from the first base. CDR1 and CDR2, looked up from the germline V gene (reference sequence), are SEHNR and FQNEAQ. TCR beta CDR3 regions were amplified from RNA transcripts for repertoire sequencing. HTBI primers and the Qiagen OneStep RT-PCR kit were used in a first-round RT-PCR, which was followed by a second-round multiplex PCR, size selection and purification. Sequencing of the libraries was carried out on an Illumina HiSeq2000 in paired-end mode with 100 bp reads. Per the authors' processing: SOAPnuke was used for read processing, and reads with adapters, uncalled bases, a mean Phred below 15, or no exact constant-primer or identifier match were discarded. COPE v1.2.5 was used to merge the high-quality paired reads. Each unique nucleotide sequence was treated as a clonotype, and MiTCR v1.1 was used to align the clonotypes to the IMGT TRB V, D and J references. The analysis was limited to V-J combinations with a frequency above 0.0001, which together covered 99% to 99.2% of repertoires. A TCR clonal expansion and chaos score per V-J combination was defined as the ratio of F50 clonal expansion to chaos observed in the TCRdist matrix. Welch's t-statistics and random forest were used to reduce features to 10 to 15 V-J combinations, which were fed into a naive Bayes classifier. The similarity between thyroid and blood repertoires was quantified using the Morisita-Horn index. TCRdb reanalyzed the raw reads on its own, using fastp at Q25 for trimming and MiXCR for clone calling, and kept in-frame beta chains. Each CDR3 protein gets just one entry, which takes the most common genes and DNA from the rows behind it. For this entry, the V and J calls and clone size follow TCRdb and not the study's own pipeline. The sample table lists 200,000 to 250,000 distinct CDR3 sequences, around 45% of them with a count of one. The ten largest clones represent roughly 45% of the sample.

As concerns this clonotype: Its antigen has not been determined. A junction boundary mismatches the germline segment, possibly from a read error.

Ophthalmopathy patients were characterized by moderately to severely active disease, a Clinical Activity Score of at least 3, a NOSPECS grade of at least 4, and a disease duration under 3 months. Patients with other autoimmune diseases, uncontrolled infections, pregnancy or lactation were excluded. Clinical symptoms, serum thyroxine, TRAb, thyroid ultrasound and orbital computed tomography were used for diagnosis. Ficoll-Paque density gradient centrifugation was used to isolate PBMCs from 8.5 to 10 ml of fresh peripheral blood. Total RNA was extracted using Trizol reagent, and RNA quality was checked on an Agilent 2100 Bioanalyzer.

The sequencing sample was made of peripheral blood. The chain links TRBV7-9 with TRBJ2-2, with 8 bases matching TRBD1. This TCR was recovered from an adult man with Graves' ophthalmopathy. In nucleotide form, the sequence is TGCGCCAGCAGCTTGCAGGGGGCGCACACCGGGGAGCTGTTTTTT. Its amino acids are CASSLQGAHTGELFF.